This T cell receptor beta chain was recorded in a study of CXCR3-negative and CXCR3-positive naive CD8 T cells. The study, taken as a whole, reports: TRB CDR3 properties indicated TCR strength, while surface CD5 was similar across naive subsets. In both naive subsets diversity was comparably high, whereas memory CD8+ cells showed much lower diversity.

Germline CDR1 and CDR2: SGHRS and YFSETQ. The CDR3 totals 17 residues. At a few hundred thousand cells each, triplicate sorts were carried out for each CD8+ T cell subset. The libraries of TRB cDNA were constructed through 5' RACE using UMI labels. TCRdb re-called the 5' RACE reads and shows each CDR3 protein once, DNA omitted. The sample totals about 40,000 distinct CDR3 sequences. A note on this clonotype: The antigen remains unidentified.

This chain uses TRBV5-1 with TRBJ1-2. The sample comprised memory CD8+ T cells from blood. This sequence was found in a human donor in good health. Some clones in this sample may be carry-over from other donors' samples. The chain's CDR3 is CASGPRDGLLRGYGYTF.